This TCR beta chain was recovered during a study of beta chain bispecific antibodies for T cell cancers. Study information: HPB-ALL carried surface TRBV5-5, while Jurkat carried TRBV12-3.

Study-wide results and limits: Anti-TRBV12 exposure, compared with anti-CD19, reduced the TRBV12-3 proportion of TRBV signal by 98.9%. Normal T cells contributed less of the targeted TRBV signal than the leukemia cells did.

T cells were expanded from blood mononuclear cells for around three days with anti-CD3 OKT3 or CD3/CD28 beads. Looked up from germline, CDR1 is DFQATT and CDR2 is SNEGSKA (reference sequence). The CDR3 has 12 residues. V was pared by 4 bases and J by 2 bases, with 8 bases between. TCRdb re-analysed the 5' RACE reads in MiXCR, keeping a single row per CDR3 protein. The sample holds 20,000 to 25,000 distinct CDR3 sequences, approximately 2.2% seen once. This clonotype showed up many times. Its antigen remains unknown. The TCR originated in a human donor in good health. Some clones in this sample may be carry-over from other donors' samples. The sample in question was healthy donor T cells cultured with leukemia cells, obtained from a culture containing a bispecific antibody targeting TCR Vbeta12. V usage is TRBV20-1 and J usage is TRBJ2-5; D is uncertain. This chain's CDR3 is CSAKQFQETQYF. In nucleotides, the CDR3 is TGCAGTGCTAAACAGTTTCAAGAGACCCAGTACTTC.